Here is one T cell receptor beta chain with its context. The data were obtained in a study of blood T cell repertoires in COVID-19. Study details: Both acute and convalescent COVID-19 samples were obtained from the United States, Italy and Spain. PBMCs, B-cell-depleted T cells, or T cells were the source of the cDNA or gDNA that made up the material.

Sequenced by immunoSEQ multiplex PCR; TCRdb stores in-frame clones only, minus some. The sample holds some 97,000 clones, roughly 90% seen once. The V end was cut by 0 bases, the J end by 5 bases, with 8 bases between. The length of the CDR3 is 14 residues. Germline CDR1 and CDR2: LNHDA and SQIVND (reference sequence). J is TRBJ1-5 and V is TRBV19, with no clear D. This receptor was taken from a man in his fifties with active COVID-19. The specimen sequenced was peripheral blood. The CDR3 loop is CASSIEWRYQPQHF. In DNA form, the CDR3 reads TGTGCCAGTAGTATAGAGTGGAGGTATCAGCCCCAGCATTTT.